The clone carrying this T cell receptor beta chain was counted between two and nine times. Its cognate antigen is unknown. The CDR3 is 16 residues long. The junction had 5 bases not matched to a gene; V was cut back by 4 bases and J by 0 bases. Germline V CDR1 and CDR2: MDHEN, SYDVKM. Donors each provided about 9.5 milliliters of peripheral blood. Isolated PBMCs totaled at least 6.5 million in each sample. The sample is drawn from a study of blood T cells in healthy people across ages. Study-wide results and limits: TCR beta diversity, measured per million T cells, fell in a roughly linear way with age.

Through a sample-barcoded 5' primer and a J-beta primer mix, a second PCR was run for roughly 7 to 12 cycles. Unique molecular identifiers of 12 random nucleotides labeled each cDNA. Each CDR3 protein is one row after TCRdb ran MiXCR on the 5' RACE reads. The data contain 550,000 to 750,000 distinct CDR3 sequences, more than 20% of them seen just once; the ten biggest clones take up roughly 3.9%. This chain joins TRBV28 and TRBJ2-1, with 8 nucleotides matching TRBD2. Sequencing input: blood. This receptor was identified in a man aged 70 or older in good health. The DNA for the CDR3 is TGTGCCAGCAGTTCCCGACTAGCGAGCTCCTACAATGAGCAGTTCTTC. Its protein is CASSSRLASSYNEQFF.